Listed below are T cell receptor beta chains from one sample, sequenced in a study of shared clonotypes between healthy human individuals. Assay: immunoSEQ multiplex PCR; the TCRdb copy retains only in-frame clones and omits some. The data contain about 1,800,000 clones, roughly 94% of them singletons. Sample: naive CD8+ T cells sorted from blood. The receptors derive from a man younger than 35 in good health. Both conserved end residues are part of each CDR3. A D gene is named only where the DNA matches it firmly.

V gene: TRBV13
D gene: TRBD1
CDR3 protein: CASSLGTGGDEQYF

V gene: TRBV19
D gene: TRBD2
CDR3 protein: CASSGYSGGILSQETQYF

V gene: TRBV2
D gene: TRBD2
CDR3 protein: CASSRPGLVTETQYF

V gene: TRBV6-6
D gene: .
CDR3 protein: CASSYSIGRDTEAFF

V gene: TRBV27
D gene: .
CDR3 protein: CASSRTENYEQYF

V gene: TRBV6-1
D gene: TRBD1
CDR3 protein: CASSDRGLFYEQYF

V gene: TRBV10-3
D gene: TRBD1
CDR3 protein: CAITPGQVWDGYTF

V gene: TRBV19
D gene: TRBD2
CDR3 protein: CASSMRRYELAGYNEQFF

V gene: TRBV6-5
D gene: .
CDR3 protein: CASSYSVGLEQYF

V gene: TRBV13
D gene: .
CDR3 protein: CASSLSRAYEQYF

V gene: TRBV27
D gene: .
CDR3 protein: CATSLTGDNLYGYTF

V gene: TRBV6-5
D gene: .
CDR3 protein: CASSFDNGYTF

V gene: TRBV11-2
D gene: .
CDR3 protein: CASSLELAYEQYF

V gene: TRBV6-1
D gene: .
CDR3 protein: CASSEAGYGNTIYF

V gene: TRBV6-1
D gene: TRBD1
CDR3 protein: CASSDRASYEQYF

V gene: TRBV5-6
D gene: TRBD1
CDR3 protein: CASSPGGGAKSPLHF

V gene: TRBV7-9
D gene: TRBD2
CDR3 protein: CASSPSLAGENTGELFF

V gene: TRBV27
D gene: TRBD2
CDR3 protein: CASSPGRPEQYF

V gene: TRBV9
D gene: TRBD2
CDR3 protein: CASSVGLAGGGDEQFF

V gene: TRBV5-6
D gene: .
CDR3 protein: CASSLDNYEQFF

V gene: TRBV27
D gene: .
CDR3 protein: CASSSGPRGYGYTF

V gene: TRBV28
D gene: TRBD2
CDR3 protein: CASSSRNRGVDEQYF

V gene: TRBV7-9
D gene: .
CDR3 protein: CASSLDSLTTGPGSYTF

V gene: TRBV6-5
D gene: TRBD2
CDR3 protein: CASSYRRGATEQYF

V gene: TRBV13
D gene: .
CDR3 protein: CASSHRWPDDYGYTF

V gene: TRBV6-6
D gene: .
CDR3 protein: CASSYVGADEQYF

V gene: TRBV5-8
D gene: TRBD1
CDR3 protein: CASSLASLVWEGANTEAFF

V gene: TRBV28
D gene: .
CDR3 protein: CASSFLVANEKLFF

V gene: TRBV9
D gene: .
CDR3 protein: CASSVREGETYEQYF

V gene: TRBV28
D gene: .
CDR3 protein: CASSLLLAESYEQYF

V gene: TRBV7-9
D gene: TRBD1
CDR3 protein: CASSLVGTGLRNTGELFF

V gene: TRBV2
D gene: TRBD1
CDR3 protein: CASTTTGDYGYTF

V gene: TRBV7-9
D gene: .
CDR3 protein: CASSYPPGGYTF